The clone carrying this T cell receptor beta chain was seen more than once but under ten times. Its antigen is not identified. The sample originates from a study of response to subunit inactivated influenza vaccine. Study-wide results and caveats: Authors suggested seasonal influenza vaccinations each recruit few new T cells.

The germline V gene encodes CDR1 MNHEY and CDR2 SVGEGT. The CDR3 runs to 14 residues. With 0 bases removed from V and 6 bases from J, the gap between germline ends came to 11 bases. TCRdb called the RT-PCR reads again in MiXCR, with one record for every CDR3 protein. The sample includes approximately 490,000 distinct CDR3 sequences, 7.2% of them seen just once. This receptor was identified in a man between 50 and 69 years old who received an inactivated influenza vaccine. The chain employs TRBV6-2 or TRBV6-3 and TRBJ2-5; TRBD1 or TRBD2 may be the D gene (5 bases each). The sample consisted of PBMCs from blood, taken roughly 24 months after vaccination. The CDR3 here is CASSYSGVTKTQYF. In DNA, the CDR3 is TGTGCCAGCAGTTACTCGGGGGTTACGAAGACCCAGTACTTC.